Sequencing of this T cell receptor (beta chain) was carried out in a study of OX40 agonist ivuxolimab in advanced cancers. Across the whole study: The study treated patients with ivuxolimab, an agonistic anti-OX40 (CD134) antibody. Three patients got partial responses; one had hepatocellular carcinoma and two had cutaneous melanoma.

The CDR3 extends over 14 amino acids. Looked up from germline, CDR1 is MDHEN and CDR2 is SYDVKM. V was shortened by 4 bases and J by 1 base, with 11 bases between the two germline ends. Patients were ruled out by autoimmune disease history or systemic immunosuppression. Repertoires were generated with immunoSEQ multiplex PCR, while TCRdb's copy carries only in-frame clones and drops some. Of about 57,000 clones in the sample, approximately 83% were seen once. V is TRBV28 and J is TRBJ2-7; tentative D call: TRBD2 (6 bases). The sample in question was CD4+ or CD8+ T cells sorted from blood, obtained in a trial of the OX40 agonist ivuxolimab. The TCR comes from an adult with an advanced solid tumor such as melanoma, head and neck, liver or kidney cancer. CDR3 residues: CASSSVRGSYEQYF. The CDR3 DNA reads TGTGCCAGCAGTTCCGTCCGGGGGTCCTACGAGCAGTACTTC.